Here is one T cell receptor (beta chain) with its context. This sample is part of a study of blood T cell repertoires in COVID-19. The protocol was immunoSEQ multiplex PCR, while the TCRdb copy is restricted to in-frame clones and leaves out a portion. This sample carries approximately 210,000 clones, 88% of them seen once, and the ten largest clones take about 4.4%. Germline V lookup: CDR1 MNHNS, CDR2 SASEGT. After removal of 2 bases from V and 10 bases from J, the junction contained 5 bases not matched to a gene. The CDR3 spans 14 residues. This TCR came from a human donor in a cohort sampled during active COVID-19. J is TRBJ1-4 and V is TRBV6-1; 9 bases agree with TRBD1. Sequenced: peripheral blood. This chain's CDR3 is CASSEYETGGKLFF. In DNA, the CDR3 is TGTGCCAGCAGTGAATATGAGACAGGGGGAAAACTGTTTTTT.